This TCR beta chain was documented in a study of OX40 agonist ivuxolimab in advanced cancers. Trimming removed 5 bases from V and 4 bases from J, with 14 bases in between. CDR1 is LNHDA, CDR2 SQIVND, per germline (reference sequence). The CDR3 totals 14 residues. Generated by immunoSEQ multiplex PCR, the TCRdb table keeps only in-frame clones and is missing some. Of about 23,000 clones in the sample, around 77% were seen once. The receptor was isolated from an adult with an advanced solid tumor such as melanoma, head and neck, liver or kidney cancer. Sequenced material: CD4+ or CD8+ T cells sorted from blood, taken in a trial of the OX40 agonist ivuxolimab. The chain recombines TRBV19 with TRBJ2-5; D is possibly TRBD2 (6 bases). The CDR3 DNA is TGTGCCAGTAGTCCCCGGAGGGCGGGAGAGACCCAGTACTTC. Translated, it gives CASSPRRAGETQYF.